This record concerns one T cell receptor (beta chain) sequence. As yet, its antigen is unknown. Germline loops: CDR1 MNHNS, CDR2 SASEGT. The CDR3 extends over 13 amino acids. The ends were cut back, 4 bases at V and 7 bases at J, with 10 bases in the middle. This entry belongs to a study of T cells after yellow fever vaccination. General study findings and limits: The CD4 and CD8 compartments had a small share of their clonotypes in common.

A single record per CDR3 protein comes from TCRdb applying MiXCR to the 5' RACE reads. The table shows about 220,000 distinct CDR3 sequences, with roughly 3% occurring only once. This chain uses TRBV6-1 with TRBJ2-2, with D possibly being TRBD2 (5 bases). Specimen: CD4+ T cells sorted from PBMCs, collected 10 days after the yellow fever booster vaccination. The clonotype comes from a man aged 18 to 29 who received the YFV17D yellow fever vaccine. CDR3 amino acids: CASSGRGYGELFF. The CDR3 DNA sequence: TGTGCCAGCAGTGGCCGGGGTTACGGGGAGCTGTTTTTT.